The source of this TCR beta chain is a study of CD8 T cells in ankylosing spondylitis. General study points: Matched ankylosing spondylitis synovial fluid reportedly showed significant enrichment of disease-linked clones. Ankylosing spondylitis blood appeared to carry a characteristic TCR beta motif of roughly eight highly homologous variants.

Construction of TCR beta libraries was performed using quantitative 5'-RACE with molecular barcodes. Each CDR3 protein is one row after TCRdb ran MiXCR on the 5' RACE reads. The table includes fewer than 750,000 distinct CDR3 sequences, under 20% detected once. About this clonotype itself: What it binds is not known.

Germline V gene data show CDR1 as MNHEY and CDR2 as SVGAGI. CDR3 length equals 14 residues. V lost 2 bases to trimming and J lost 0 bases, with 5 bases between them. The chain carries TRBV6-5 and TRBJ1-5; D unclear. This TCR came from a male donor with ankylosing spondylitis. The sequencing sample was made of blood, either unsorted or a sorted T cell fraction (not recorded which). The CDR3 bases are TGTGCCAGCAGTTACGAGGTTAGCAATCAGCCCCAGCATTTT. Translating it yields CASSYEVSNQPQHF.